The clone carrying this T cell receptor (beta chain) has just one count. Its antigen remains unknown. This entry is derived from a study of cytomegalovirus exposure and HLA in healthy donors. General study findings and limits: Accurate HLA-A and HLA-B prediction from TCR beta sequences was reported for most subjects. A later analysis found TCR association rates differed by HLA locus, highest for DRB1 and lowest for HLA-C.

The PCR ran on 60 Vbeta and 13 Jbeta primers. Only in-frame clones appear in the TCRdb table, and some are missing; sequencing was by immunoSEQ multiplex PCR. The table records tens of thousands of clones, 55% to 80% of them present only once. V was shortened by 3 bases and J by 0 bases, with 14 bases between the two germline ends. Germline CDR1 reads MDHEN; CDR2 reads SYDVKM. The CDR3 loop spans 16 amino acids. This TCR was recovered from a woman between 50 and 59 years old in good health and CMV-seronegative. The sequencing input was PBMCs. V usage is TRBV28 and J usage is TRBJ1-2; D call uncertain. The CDR3 DNA sequence: TGTGCCAGCAGTTTCCCTGAGAGGGCCACTAACTATGGCTACACCTTC. It codes for CASSFPERATNYGYTF.